This passage covers 19 T cell receptor beta chains from one sample sequenced in a study of cytomegalovirus exposure and HLA in healthy donors. Primers included in the PCR were 60 Vbeta and 13 Jbeta primers. Profiling relied on immunoSEQ multiplex PCR, and the TCRdb table lists in-frame clones only, not all of them. This table has about 160,000 clones, around three quarters appearing once. The sequencing sample was made of PBMCs. Source of these receptors: a woman in her 30s in good health and CMV-seronegative.

The chain links TRBV4-2 to TRBJ2-5; 7 bases align to TRBD1. J gave up 4 bases and V 5 bases, and 7 bases lay outside the gene matches. Germline V CDR1 and CDR2: LGHNA, YNFKEQ. This CDR3 is built from 14 residues. Here the CDR3 reads CASSWGQRAETQYF. The CDR3 region has the DNA TGTGCCAGCAGCTGGGGACAGCGAGCAGAGACCCAGTACTTC.

The chain recombines TRBV6-6 with TRBJ2-5; maybe TRBD1 (5 bases). Germline loops: CDR1 MNHNY, CDR2 SVGAGI (reference sequence). Trimming pared 7 bases from V and 5 bases from J, leaving 17 bases between. This CDR3 is 14 amino acids long. The CDR3, as DNA: TGTGCCAGCATTGCAGGGTCAACTACGGAGACCCAGTACTTC. It codes for CASIAGSTTETQYF.

The V call is TRBV5-1, the J call TRBJ2-3; D ambiguous. The V end was cut by 0 bases, the J end by 1 base, with 3 bases between. Germline CDR1 and CDR2: SGHRS and YFSETQ. There are 13 residues in the CDR3. The CDR3 sequence: CASSLAGTDTQYF. The CDR3 region has the DNA TGCGCCAGCAGCTTGGCGGGCACAGATACGCAGTATTTT.

This clone came up once. This chain links TRBV19 with TRBJ2-2, with D possibly matching TRBD2 (5 bases). CDR3 length equals 13 residues. The ends were cut back, 7 bases at V and 3 bases at J, with 9 bases in the middle. CDR1 is LNHDA and CDR2 is SQIVND in the germline V gene (reference sequence). DNA for the CDR3: TGTGCCAGTACTGCGGGTTACACCGGGGAGCTGTTTTTT. It encodes CASTAGYTGELFF.

V is TRBV29-1 and J is TRBJ2-1; 7 bases map to TRBD2. Germline V lookup: CDR1 SQVTM, CDR2 ANQGSEA. The CDR3 sequence is 16 residues long. V shed 0 bases and J 8 bases; nucleotides not matched to a gene: 13. The CDR3 nucleotides are TGCAGCGTTGAAGACTCCCTCGGGGGGTTGAGGGATGAGCAGTTCTTC. Its translation: CSVEDSLGGLRDEQFF.

DNA for the CDR3: TGCGCCAGCAGCCACTGGACTGGGTCTAGCACAGATACGCAGTATTTT. Protein: CASSHWTGSSTDTQYF. The V gene is TRBV4-1, the J gene TRBJ2-3; the D gene is possibly TRBD2 (5 bases). The CDR3 runs to 16 residues. Germline CDR1 is MGHRA and CDR2 is YSYEKL. V shed 3 bases and J shed 0 bases, with 13 bases lying between them.

The chain has TRBV5-1 and TRBJ2-3, with a weak D call TRBD2 (5 bases). The CDR3 has 14 amino acids. Between the trimmed V and J ends, which lost 4 bases and 2 bases, there was a span of 11 bases. In germline, CDR1 is SGHRS, CDR2 YFSETQ. DNA of the CDR3: TGCGCCAGCAGCCGTGGACTTAACACAGATACGCAGTATTTT. Translating gives CASSRGLNTDTQYF.

V is TRBV6-1 and J is TRBJ2-7; TRBD1 might be the D (6 bases). With 3 bases removed from V and 4 bases from J, the gap between germline ends came to 19 bases. The CDR3 is made up of 16 amino acids. Germline V gene data show CDR1 as MNHNS and CDR2 as SASEGT. CDR3: CASSEETGIRGYEQYF. The CDR3, as DNA: TGTGCCAGCAGTGAGGAGACAGGTATCCGGGGTTACGAGCAGTACTTC.

The CDR3 nucleotides are TGTGCCAGCAGTTTGGTGCTAGAACCCGCCGGGGAGCTGTTTTTT. Translation: CASSLVLEPAGELFF. The genes are TRBV28 and TRBJ2-2; no reliable D call. The CDR3 is 15 residues long. Looked up from germline, CDR1 is MDHEN and CDR2 is SYDVKM. Trimming took off 3 bases at V and 6 bases at J, with 14 bases between the two ends.

This CDR3 reads CASRGSQETQYF. DNA for the CDR3: TGTGCCAGCCGGGGGTCCCAAGAGACCCAGTACTTC. This chain connects TRBV6-6 to TRBJ2-5; tentatively, D is TRBD2 (6 bases). CDR1 and CDR2 from the germline V gene are MNHNY and SVGAGI (reference sequence). This CDR3 is 12 amino acids long. Between the trimmed V and J ends, which lost 8 bases and 1 base, there was a span of 8 bases.

This clone was observed a few times. The chain employs TRBV7-9 and TRBJ2-7, with 8 bases matching TRBD1. CDR3 length equals 13 residues. Germline values: CDR1 SEHNR, CDR2 FQNEAQ (reference sequence). V trimming: 3 bases; J trimming: 5 bases; junction bases outside the gene matches: 3. CDR3 nucleotide sequence: TGTGCCAGCAGCTTGACAGGGGTAGACGAGCAGTACTTC. Its translation is CASSLTGVDEQYF. Based on the CDR3 plus reference TRBV7-9 and TRBJ2-7, the full variable domain is DTGVSQNPRHKITKRGQNVTFRCDPISEHNRLYWYRQTLGQGPEFLTYFQNEAQLEKSRLLSDRFSAERPKGSFSTLEIQRTEQGDSAMYLCASSLTGVDEQYFGPGTRLTVT.

This clone came up once. One end of the junction is discordant with germline, which a read error may explain. The chain carries TRBV18 and TRBJ2-5; D gene ambiguous. Germline CDR1 KGHSH, CDR2 LQKENI. The CDR3 extends over 13 amino acids. The CDR3 spells CASSPSLTELGHF. The CDR3 DNA sequence: TGTGCCAGCTCACCTTCCCTCACGGAGCTGGGTCACTTC.

V and J are TRBV10-2 and TRBJ2-7; 12 positions agree with TRBD2. This CDR3 is built from 14 residues. The germline V gene encodes CDR1 WSHSY and CDR2 SAAADI. V shed 8 bases and J 6 bases; nucleotides not matched to a gene: 8. As DNA, the CDR3 is TGCGCCAGCGCCAGACTAGCGGGGGCGATCGAGCAGTACTTC. Residues: CASARLAGAIEQYF.

This clone has a single count. The chain is built from TRBV9 and TRBJ2-5; tentatively, D is TRBD1 (5 bases). Germline assignment: CDR1 SGDLS and CDR2 YYNGEE. The V gene lost 0 bases and the J gene lost 2 bases, with 8 bases spanning the gap. The CDR3 is 14 residues long. DNA for the CDR3: TGTGCCAGCAGCGTAGTGGCAGGGCAAGAGACCCAGTACTTC. Translating it yields CASSVVAGQETQYF.

This clone was seen a few times. The chain is built from TRBV6-6 and TRBJ2-7, with 8 nucleotides matching TRBD1. CDR1 is MNHNY, CDR2 SVGAGI, per germline (reference sequence). The ends lost 0 bases at V and 6 bases at J; junction bases unmatched: 7. The CDR3 has 15 residues. CDR3 coding DNA: TGTGCCAGCAGTTACTCCTCTCAGGGGGCGGGCGAGCAGTACTTC. Translating it yields CASSYSSQGAGEQYF.

This chain uses TRBV19 with TRBJ1-2; 10 bases align to TRBD1. The CDR3 is 13 amino acids. Germline-derived CDR1 and CDR2 are LNHDA and SQIVND (reference sequence). V shed 7 bases, J shed 5 bases, and the junction held 4 bases outside the gene matches. The CDR3 DNA reads as TGTGCCAGTAAGGGGACAGGGGCATATGGCTACACCTTC. It is translated as CASKGTGAYGYTF.

In its sample, this clone was seen once. The chain couples TRBV5-8 to TRBJ1-1; 9 bases agree with TRBD1. Unmatched junction bases numbered 9, after V lost 6 bases and J lost 3 bases. The CDR3 covers 15 residues. Germline CDR1 reads SGHTS; CDR2 reads YDEGEE. The CDR3 spells CASTPGTGWDTEAFF. CDR3 nucleotides: TGTGCCAGCACCCCCGGGACAGGGTGGGACACTGAAGCTTTCTTT.

This clone was detected only a few times. The CDR3 loop is CASSLEGGNSPLHF. The CDR3 region has the DNA TGTGCCAGCAGTTTAGAGGGCGGTAATTCACCCCTCCACTTT. The chain carries TRBV27 and TRBJ1-6, with unresolved D. The germline gives CDR1 MNHEY, CDR2 SMNVEV (reference sequence). With 2 bases removed from V and 6 bases from J, the gap between germline ends came to 8 bases. This CDR3 contains 14 residues.

This sequence joins TRBV11-2 and TRBJ2-7, with TRBD2 matching 11 bases. Per germline, CDR1 SGHAT and CDR2 FQNNGV. The CDR3 is 17 residues long. V was pared by 5 bases and J by 4 bases, with 13 bases of the junction left unmatched. Here the CDR3 reads CASSHIGVAGGWYEQYF. CDR3 coding DNA: TGTGCCAGCAGCCATATCGGAGTAGCGGGGGGGTGGTACGAGCAGTACTTC.